These T cell receptor beta chains were read from a single sample in a study of liver allograft versus peripheral blood T cells. A single record per CDR3 protein comes from TCRdb applying MiXCR to the reads. The data contain approximately 15,000 distinct CDR3 sequences, 20% to 25% of them seen just once; the ten biggest clones take up approximately 5.5%. The receptor source for this set is a human patient who had a liver transplant. Part of the T cells may come from the graft donor. The CDR3 runs from the conserved cysteine through the conserved F or W. The D gene is left open where the match is weak. Where a row states a size, it is once, few, many or the class of an expanded clone; other rows omit it.

v_call,j_call,clone_size,d_call,cdr3_aa,cdr3_nt
TRBV6-6,TRBJ1-5,many,TRBD1,CASRTGQGVAQPQHF,TGTGCCAGCAGAACAGGACAGGGGGTAGCTCAGCCCCAGCATTTT
TRBV19,TRBJ1-4,few,TRBD1,CATSIRGLDEKLFF,TGTGCCACCTCCATCAGGGGGTTAGATGAAAAACTGTTTTTT
TRBV30,TRBJ1-3,-,TRBD1,CAWSKDRLSSGNTIYF,TGTGCCTGGAGTAAGGACAGGCTGAGCTCTGGAAACACCATATATTTT
TRBV19,TRBJ1-2,-,-,CASSTVRSAGYTF,TGTGCCAGTAGTACGGTCCGCTCTGCTGGCTACACCTTC
TRBV6-5,TRBJ1-1,many,-,CASSYSVRVTEAFF,TGTGCCAGCAGTTACTCGGTGAGGGTCACTGAAGCTTTCTTT
TRBV5-4,TRBJ1-2,many,-,CASSLDRVGYGYTF,TGTGCCAGCAGCTTGGACAGGGTAGGCTATGGCTACACCTTC
TRBV15,TRBJ2-7,-,-,CATSRVLGALFYEQYF,TGTGCCACCAGCAGAGTATTGGGGGCTTTATTCTACGAGCAGTACTTC
TRBV28,TRBJ1-3,-,TRBD1,CASSLDRAGNTIYF,TGTGCCAGCAGTTTGGACAGGGCTGGAAACACCATATATTTT
TRBV18,TRBJ1-4,-,-,CASSPRSPPTEKLFF,TGTGCCAGCTCACCGCGAAGCCCCCCGACTGAAAAACTGTTTTTT
TRBV6-5,TRBJ1-6,medium-sized,-,CASSYSKNSPLHF,TGTGCCAGCAGTTACTCGAAAAATTCACCCCTCCACTTT
TRBV7-9,TRBJ1-1,-,-,CASSVQGGTEAFF,TGTGCCAGCAGCGTACAAGGGGGCACTGAAGCTTTCTTT
TRBV6-1,TRBJ1-2,few,-,CASSYSQGGYTF,TGTGCCAGCAGCTACAGTCAAGGTGGCTACACCTTC
TRBV9,TRBJ1-1,-,-,CASSVDPGTYEAFF,TGTGCCAGCAGCGTAGATCCAGGTACCTATGAAGCTTTCTTT
TRBV19,TRBJ1-5,medium-sized,-,CASSISTGSQHF,TGTGCCAGTAGTATTTCCACGGGATCACAGCATTTT
TRBV19,TRBJ1-1,many,-,CASKDRSTEAFF,TGTGCCAGTAAGGACAGATCCACTGAAGCTTTCTTT
TRBV7-2,TRBJ2-7,many,-,CASSFVAVISSYEQYF,TGTGCCAGCAGCTTCGTGGCGGTTATAAGCTCCTACGAGCAGTACTTC
TRBV20-1,TRBJ1-2,-,-,CSARGRYPSGYTF,TGCAGTGCTAGGGGGCGATACCCGAGTGGCTACACCTTC
TRBV10-3,TRBJ1-1,medium-sized,TRBD1,CAISGSDRLNTEAFF,TGTGCCATCAGTGGGTCGGACAGGTTGAACACTGAAGCTTTCTTT
TRBV14,TRBJ1-2,-,-,CASSQGVLGGGYTF,TGTGCCAGCAGCCAAGGGGTACTGGGTGGCGGCTACACCTTC
TRBV15,TRBJ1-1,medium-sized,-,CATSRDSVNRTMNTEAFF,TGTGCCACCAGCAGAGATAGTGTCAACCGTACAATGAACACTGAAGCTTTCTTT
TRBV10-3,TRBJ1-1,many,-,CAITAQGSNTEAFF,TGTGCCATCACCGCGCAGGGCTCGAACACTGAAGCTTTCTTT
TRBV19,TRBJ1-4,medium-sized,-,CASSSPGQGHYEKLFF,TGTGCCAGTAGCTCCCCGGGGCAGGGGCATTATGAAAAACTGTTTTTT
TRBV2,TRBJ1-2,-,-,CVSSDSAGEYGYTF,TGTGTCAGCAGTGATTCTGCAGGGGAGTATGGCTACACCTTC
TRBV19,TRBJ1-1,medium-sized,-,CASSTATSYTEAFF,TGTGCCAGTAGTACTGCGACATCCTACACTGAAGCTTTCTTT
TRBV6-2/TRBV6-3,TRBJ2-1,medium-sized,TRBD2,CASRHIKLAGGHEQFF,TGTGCCAGCAGACACATCAAACTAGCGGGGGGCCATGAGCAGTTCTTC
TRBV20-1,TRBJ1-5,-,-,CSARDGGYSNQPQHF,TGCAGTGCTAGAGATGGCGGCTATAGCAATCAGCCCCAGCATTTT
TRBV11-1,TRBJ1-1,few,TRBD1,CASSLKGQGEAFF,TGTGCCAGCAGCTTAAAAGGACAGGGGGAAGCTTTCTTT
TRBV20-1,TRBJ1-5,-,-,CSARVGRTGNNQPQHF,TGCAGTGCTAGAGTGGGGAGAACAGGGAACAATCAGCCCCAGCATTTT
TRBV12-3/TRBV12-4,TRBJ1-1,-,TRBD1,CASSQPGQGVAFF,TGTGCCAGCAGTCAACCGGGACAGGGCGTAGCTTTCTTT
TRBV6-1,TRBJ1-2,-,TRBD1,CASSSGTGRIYGYTF,TGTGCCAGCAGTTCCGGGACAGGGAGAATTTATGGCTACACCTTC
TRBV18,TRBJ1-6,medium-sized,TRBD1,CASSQNAGGADSPLHF,TGTGCCAGCTCCCAGAACGCAGGGGGCGCGGATTCACCCCTCCACTTT
TRBV18,TRBJ2-6,medium-sized,-,CASSPKISGANVLTF,TGTGCCAGCTCACCTAAAATTTCTGGGGCCAACGTCCTGACTTTC
TRBV7-2,TRBJ1-2,medium-sized,TRBD1,CASSFTTGQGIYGYTF,TGTGCCAGCAGCTTTACTACGGGACAGGGGATTTATGGCTACACCTTC
TRBV20-1,TRBJ1-6,few,TRBD1,CSARPQTGNNSPLHF,TGCAGTGCTAGACCCCAGACAGGGAATAATTCACCCCTCCACTTT
TRBV18,TRBJ1-3,-,TRBD1,CASSPLRDRSHSGNTIYF,TGTGCCAGCTCACCCCTCCGGGACAGGTCTCACTCTGGAAACACCATATATTTT
TRBV6-5,TRBJ1-4,few,TRBD1,CASSPRDRREKLFF,TGTGCCAGCAGCCCCCGGGACAGAAGAGAAAAACTGTTTTTT
TRBV6-1,TRBJ1-1,medium-sized,TRBD1,CASRTGRNTEAFF,TGTGCCAGCAGGACAGGGCGGAACACTGAAGCTTTCTTT
TRBV6-5,TRBJ1-3,-,-,CASSSGIGNTIYF,TGTGCCAGCAGTTCAGGGATTGGAAACACCATATATTTT
TRBV7-2,TRBJ1-2,many,-,CASSFRTGGYTF,TGTGCCAGCAGCTTTAGGACGGGTGGCTACACCTTC
TRBV6-2/TRBV6-3,TRBJ1-5,medium-sized,-,CASSDPLGGSQPQHF,TGTGCCAGCAGTGACCCACTCGGTGGGAGTCAGCCCCAGCATTTT
TRBV29-1,TRBJ1-1,large,-,CSVEDSGAGNTEAFF,TGCAGCGTTGAAGACAGCGGGGCAGGGAACACTGAAGCTTTCTTT
TRBV6-6,TRBJ1-1,few,-,CASRTNRDTEAFF,TGTGCCAGCAGGACTAACAGGGACACTGAAGCTTTCTTT
TRBV27,TRBJ1-5,many,TRBD1,CASSLGRGNQPQHF,TGTGCCAGCAGTTTAGGCAGGGGGAATCAGCCCCAGCATTTT
TRBV5-4,TRBJ2-7,many,TRBD1,CASSLGLTGGLSYEQYF,TGTGCCAGCAGCTTGGGGTTGACAGGGGGTCTTTCGTACGAGCAGTACTTC
TRBV20-1,TRBJ1-2,-,-,CSANRANYGYTF,TGCAGTGCCAACAGGGCTAACTATGGCTACACCTTC
TRBV20-1,TRBJ1-1,-,TRBD1,CSARITGTALEAFF,TGCAGTGCTAGAATCACCGGGACAGCACTTGAAGCTTTCTTT
TRBV20-1,TRBJ1-5,-,TRBD1,CSATYRGTNQPQHF,TGCAGTGCTACTTACAGGGGAACGAATCAGCCCCAGCATTTT